The 10 T cell receptor beta chains presented below share a single source sample, sequenced in a study of siplizumab effects on memory and regulatory T cells. Profiling relied on immunoSEQ multiplex PCR, and the TCRdb table lists in-frame clones only, not all of them. The data show some 100,000 clones, over 95% seen once. The material sequenced was naive CD4+ T cells sorted from blood. All receptors come from a human donor in good health.

The rearrangement joins TRBV19 to TRBJ1-2, with D uncertain. The V end was cut by 4 bases, the J end by 4 bases, with 19 bases between. The CDR3 sequence is 16 residues long. The germline V gene has CDR1 LNHDA and CDR2 SQIVND (reference sequence). The CDR3 bases are TGTGCCAGTAGTACTAAGACAACCCAGGTCGTCTATGGCTACACCTTC. Its translation: CASSTKTTQVVYGYTF.

The gene calls are TRBV7-3 and TRBJ2-5; no firm D call. The V and J ends lost 3 bases and 4 bases respectively, with 9 bases between them. The CDR3 runs 13 residues. Germline CDR1 SGHTA, CDR2 FQGTGA. DNA for the CDR3: TGTGCCAGCAGCTTTTACTTGGGAGAGACCCAGTACTTC. It yields the protein CASSFYLGETQYF.

The chain has TRBV7-2 and TRBJ2-3, with 12 positions matching TRBD2. V lost 6 bases to trimming and J lost 3 bases; unmatched junction nucleotides: 10. The CDR3 length is 17 residues. Germline loops: CDR1 SGHTA, CDR2 FQGNSA. The CDR3 coding sequence is TGTGCCAGCAGTCTCGGACTAGCGGGGAGCGGAACAGATACGCAGTATTTT. It is translated as CASSLGLAGSGTDTQYF.

The J gene is TRBJ1-1, the V gene TRBV28; 10 positions match TRBD1. This CDR3 region has 18 residues. Per the germline V gene, CDR1 is MDHEN and CDR2 is SYDVKM. V shed 5 bases, J shed 2 bases, and the junction held 14 bases outside the gene matches. CDR3 DNA sequence: TGTGCCAGCAGTCCCCCCCGACAGGGGGCAATAGGAAACACTGAAGCTTTCTTT. This gives the protein CASSPPRQGAIGNTEAFF.

This clone was seen a single time. The chain employs TRBV30 and TRBJ1-6, with 8 bases aligning to TRBD1. CDR1 is GTSNPN and CDR2 is SVGIG in the germline V gene (reference sequence). The CDR3 runs 14 residues. Here the CDR3 DNA reads TGTGCAGGAACAGGGGGGTGGCGGGATTCACCCCTCCACTTT. It translates to CAGTGGWRDSPLHF.

The V gene is TRBV7-2, the J gene TRBJ2-7; 7 bases are a match to TRBD1. The CDR3 consists of 12 residues. V was clipped by 7 bases and J by 3 bases; unmatched bases: 3. Germline loops: CDR1 SGHTA, CDR2 FQGNSA. The CDR3 here is CASTRDSYEQYF. The CDR3 nucleotides are TGTGCCAGCACAAGGGACAGCTACGAGCAGTACTTC. The whole variable domain, remainder taken from reference TRBV7-2 and TRBJ2-7, is GAGVSQSPSNKVTEKGKDVELRCDPISGHTALYWYRQSLGQGLEFLIYFQGNSAPDKSGLPSDRFSAERTGGSVSTLTIQRTQQEDSAVYLCASTRDSYEQYFGPGTRLTVT.

The chain joins TRBV4-3 to TRBJ2-7; 9 positions match TRBD1. The germline CDR1 and CDR2 sequences are LGHNA and YSLEER. Trimming at V came to 0 bases and at J to 3 bases, leaving 6 bases not matched to a gene. The CDR3 runs to 16 residues. The CDR3 sequence is CASSQDVRDRDYEQYF. In nucleotides, the CDR3 is TGCGCCAGCAGCCAAGACGTCCGGGACAGGGACTACGAGCAGTACTTC.

The chain has TRBV19 and TRBJ2-3; weak D call: TRBD2 (6 bases). The germline CDR1 and CDR2 sequences are LNHDA and SQIVND (reference sequence). Trimming stripped 0 bases from V and 4 bases from J, with 20 bases between. This CDR3 comprises 18 residues. CDR3 in amino acids: CASSIDLYPGGESDTQYF. CDR3 coding DNA: TGTGCCAGTAGTATAGACCTCTACCCCGGAGGGGAATCAGATACGCAGTATTTT.

The genes are TRBV7-9 and TRBJ2-2; D is unresolved. V was pared by 1 base and J by 6 bases, with 9 bases between. The CDR3 runs 14 residues. The V gene's germline CDR1 is SEHNR and CDR2 FQNEAQ (reference sequence). The CDR3 nucleotides read TGTGCCAGCAGCTTAGGTCGGGTGGCCGGGGAGCTGTTTTTT. Residues: CASSLGRVAGELFF.

The chain carries TRBV28 and TRBJ2-1, with D possibly matching TRBD2 (6 bases). The CDR3 totals 15 residues. Germline-derived CDR1 and CDR2 are MDHEN and SYDVKM. Trimming stripped 4 bases from V and 7 bases from J, with 17 bases between. CDR3 DNA: TGTGCCAGCAGTTCAGGCCCGGGGGTTTTTAATGAGCAGTTCTTC. Its protein is CASSSGPGVFNEQFF.